This is a list of T cell receptor beta chains from one sample in a study of CD8 T cells in ankylosing spondylitis. TCRdb processed the 5' RACE reads anew with MiXCR; each CDR3 protein has one entry. The table has under 450,000 distinct CDR3 sequences, roughly 15% seen once. Sequences were obtained from blood, either unsorted or a sorted T cell fraction (not recorded which). These TCRs come from a male donor with ankylosing spondylitis. Each CDR3 is given with its conserved first and last residue. The D gene is left open where the match is weak.

cdr3_aa: CASSPHNSGANVLTF
j_call: TRBJ2-6
v_call: TRBV28
d_call: .

cdr3_aa: CASSLGDSPFHGYTF
j_call: TRBJ1-2
v_call: TRBV5-1
d_call: TRBD1

cdr3_aa: CASSWPGARGANVLTF
j_call: TRBJ2-6
v_call: TRBV12-3/TRBV12-4
d_call: .

cdr3_aa: CASSQDPGTPSSYEQYF
j_call: TRBJ2-7
v_call: TRBV4-3
d_call: .

cdr3_aa: CSAPPGGRDTEAFF
j_call: TRBJ1-1
v_call: TRBV20-1
d_call: .

cdr3_aa: CSVDALASNEQFF
j_call: TRBJ2-1
v_call: TRBV29-1
d_call: TRBD2

cdr3_aa: CASSEQGSYYNEQFF
j_call: TRBJ2-1
v_call: TRBV25-1
d_call: .

cdr3_aa: CASSRRTGSSYEQYF
j_call: TRBJ2-7
v_call: TRBV6-2/TRBV6-3
d_call: .

cdr3_aa: CASSPLPGQGFGLGYNEQFF
j_call: TRBJ2-1
v_call: TRBV3-1
d_call: TRBD1

cdr3_aa: CASALGTNNEQFF
j_call: TRBJ2-1
v_call: TRBV5-1
d_call: TRBD2

cdr3_aa: CASSNRGGQETQYF
j_call: TRBJ2-5
v_call: TRBV3-1
d_call: .

cdr3_aa: CASSYRDREYNEQFF
j_call: TRBJ2-1
v_call: TRBV21-1
d_call: .

cdr3_aa: CASSLVSGRVGRDIQYF
j_call: TRBJ2-4
v_call: TRBV27
d_call: .

cdr3_aa: CASSRSPDFKTDTQYF
j_call: TRBJ2-3
v_call: TRBV4-1
d_call: .

cdr3_aa: CASSLGRRDSEAFF
j_call: TRBJ1-1
v_call: TRBV13
d_call: .

cdr3_aa: CASTPKALSSYNEQFF
j_call: TRBJ2-1
v_call: TRBV5-6
d_call: .

cdr3_aa: CASKGGGPGELFF
j_call: TRBJ2-2
v_call: TRBV12-3/TRBV12-4
d_call: .

cdr3_aa: CASSPSDRIYGYTF
j_call: TRBJ1-2
v_call: TRBV6-1
d_call: .

cdr3_aa: CASSSLTVPTWNEQFF
j_call: TRBJ2-1
v_call: TRBV5-6
d_call: .

cdr3_aa: CASSLRQGVNTEAFF
j_call: TRBJ1-1
v_call: TRBV7-9
d_call: TRBD1

cdr3_aa: CASSWGQDTQYF
j_call: TRBJ2-3
v_call: TRBV5-1
d_call: .

cdr3_aa: CASMDWRGGSETQYF
j_call: TRBJ2-5
v_call: TRBV12-3/TRBV12-4
d_call: TRBD2

cdr3_aa: CASSYGVSEQYF
j_call: TRBJ2-7
v_call: TRBV12-3/TRBV12-4
d_call: .

cdr3_aa: CASSGRGLTNSPLHF
j_call: TRBJ1-6
v_call: TRBV7-2
d_call: .

cdr3_aa: CASTTEGTQYF
j_call: TRBJ2-5
v_call: TRBV6-2/TRBV6-3
d_call: .

cdr3_aa: CAISDLAGGPREQYF
j_call: TRBJ2-7
v_call: TRBV10-3
d_call: TRBD2

cdr3_aa: CASSNPAGAEAFF
j_call: TRBJ1-1
v_call: TRBV5-1
d_call: .

cdr3_aa: CASSRLGGEQYF
j_call: TRBJ2-7
v_call: TRBV5-1
d_call: .

cdr3_aa: CASSQDGIAGAYEQYF
j_call: TRBJ2-7
v_call: TRBV2
d_call: TRBD2

cdr3_aa: CASSHTTGGLQETQYF
j_call: TRBJ2-5
v_call: TRBV4-1
d_call: .

cdr3_aa: CASSRGLASSSYNEQFF
j_call: TRBJ2-1
v_call: TRBV4-1
d_call: TRBD2

cdr3_aa: CASSAGQATYNEQFF
j_call: TRBJ2-1
v_call: TRBV7-2
d_call: TRBD1

cdr3_aa: CASSPTDRGPTDTQYF
j_call: TRBJ2-3
v_call: TRBV5-1
d_call: TRBD1

cdr3_aa: CASSGDRGNNSPLHF
j_call: TRBJ1-6
v_call: TRBV12-3/TRBV12-4
d_call: TRBD1

cdr3_aa: CASSVAETQYF
j_call: TRBJ2-5
v_call: TRBV25-1
d_call: .

cdr3_aa: CSVGSVRGTGELFF
j_call: TRBJ2-2
v_call: TRBV29-1
d_call: .

cdr3_aa: CASSRTWDQETQYF
j_call: TRBJ2-5
v_call: TRBV5-1
d_call: .

cdr3_aa: CSARESPGTSSYEQYF
j_call: TRBJ2-7
v_call: TRBV20-1
d_call: TRBD2

cdr3_aa: CAISGTSYPETQYF
j_call: TRBJ2-5
v_call: TRBV10-3
d_call: TRBD2

cdr3_aa: CASRPLAGGRGTGELFF
j_call: TRBJ2-2
v_call: TRBV6-2/TRBV6-3
d_call: TRBD2

cdr3_aa: CSAPPAGRGYTF
j_call: TRBJ1-2
v_call: TRBV20-1
d_call: .

cdr3_aa: CSARVGSGTEAFF
j_call: TRBJ1-1
v_call: TRBV20-1
d_call: .

cdr3_aa: CASSQVAGPYEQYF
j_call: TRBJ2-7
v_call: TRBV3-1
d_call: .